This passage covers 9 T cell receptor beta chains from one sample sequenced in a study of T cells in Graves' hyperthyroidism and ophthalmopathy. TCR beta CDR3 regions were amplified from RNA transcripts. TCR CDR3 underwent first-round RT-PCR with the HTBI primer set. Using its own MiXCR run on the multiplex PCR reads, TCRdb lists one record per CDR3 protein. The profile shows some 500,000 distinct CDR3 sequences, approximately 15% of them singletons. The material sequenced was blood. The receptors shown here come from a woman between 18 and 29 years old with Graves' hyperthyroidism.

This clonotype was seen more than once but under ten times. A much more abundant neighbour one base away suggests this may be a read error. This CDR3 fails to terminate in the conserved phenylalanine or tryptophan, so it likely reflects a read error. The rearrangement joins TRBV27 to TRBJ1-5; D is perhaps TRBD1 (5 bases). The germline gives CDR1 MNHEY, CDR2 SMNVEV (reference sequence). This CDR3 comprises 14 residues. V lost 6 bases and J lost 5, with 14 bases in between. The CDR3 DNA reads TGTGCCAGCAGCGCAGGACAATATCATCAGCCCCAGCATCTT. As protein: CASSAGQYHQPQHL.

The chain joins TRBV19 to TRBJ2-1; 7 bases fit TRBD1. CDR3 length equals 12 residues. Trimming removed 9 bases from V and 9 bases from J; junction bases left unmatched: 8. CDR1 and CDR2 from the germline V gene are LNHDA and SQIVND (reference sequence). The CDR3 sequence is CASKTGFAEQFF. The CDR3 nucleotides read TGTGCCAGCAAGACAGGGTTCGCTGAGCAGTTCTTC.

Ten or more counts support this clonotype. The CDR3 DNA reads TGTGCCAGCAGTTTAGCGCTTACCGGGGAGCTGTTTTTT. It encodes CASSLALTGELFF. This chain connects TRBV27 to TRBJ2-2; no firm D call. Trimming took 2 bases from V and 5 from J, leaving 6 bases between them. CDR3 length: 13 residues. Looked up from germline, CDR1 is MNHEY and CDR2 is SMNVEV (reference sequence).

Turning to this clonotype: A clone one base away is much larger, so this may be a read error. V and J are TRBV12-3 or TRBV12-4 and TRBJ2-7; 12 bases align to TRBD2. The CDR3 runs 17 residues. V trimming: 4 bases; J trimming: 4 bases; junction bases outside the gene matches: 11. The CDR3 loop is CASSSGLAGLIGYEQYF. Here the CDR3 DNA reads TGTGCCAGCAGTTCGGGACTAGCGGGTCTTATAGGGTACGAGCAGTACTTC.

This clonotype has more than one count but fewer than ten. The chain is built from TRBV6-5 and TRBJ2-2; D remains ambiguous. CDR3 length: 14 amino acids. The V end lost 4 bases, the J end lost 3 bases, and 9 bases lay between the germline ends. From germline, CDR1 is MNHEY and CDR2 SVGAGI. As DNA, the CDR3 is TGTGCCAGCAGTTGGCAGAGATACACCGGGGAGCTGTTTTTT. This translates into CASSWQRYTGELFF.

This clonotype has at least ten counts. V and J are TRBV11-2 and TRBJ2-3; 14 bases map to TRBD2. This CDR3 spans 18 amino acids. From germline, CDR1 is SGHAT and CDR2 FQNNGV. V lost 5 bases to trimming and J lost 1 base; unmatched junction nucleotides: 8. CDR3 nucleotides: TGTGCCAGCAGCCCGGGGACTAGCGGGAGTTTCGGCACAGATACGCAGTATTTT. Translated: CASSPGTSGSFGTDTQYF.

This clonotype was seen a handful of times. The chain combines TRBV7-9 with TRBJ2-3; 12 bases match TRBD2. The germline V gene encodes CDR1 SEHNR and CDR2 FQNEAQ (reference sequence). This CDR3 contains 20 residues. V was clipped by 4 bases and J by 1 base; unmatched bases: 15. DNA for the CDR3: TGTGCCAGCAGCTCTCTCCGGTCGACTAGCGGGAGCCGTGGCACAGATACGCAGTATTTT. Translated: CASSSLRSTSGSRGTDTQYF.

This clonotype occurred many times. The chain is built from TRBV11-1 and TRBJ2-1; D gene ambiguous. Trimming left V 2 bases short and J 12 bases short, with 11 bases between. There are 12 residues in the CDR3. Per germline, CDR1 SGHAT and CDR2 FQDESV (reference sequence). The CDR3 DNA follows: TGTGCCAGCAGCTTACCGAGTCTTGGGCAGTTCTTC. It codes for CASSLPSLGQFF.

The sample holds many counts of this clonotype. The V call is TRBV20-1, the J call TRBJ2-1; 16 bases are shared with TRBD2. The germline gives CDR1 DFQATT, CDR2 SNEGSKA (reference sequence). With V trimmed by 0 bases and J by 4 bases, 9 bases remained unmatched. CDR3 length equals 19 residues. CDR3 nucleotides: TGCAGTGCTAGAGATCCCGGGACTAGCGGGAGGGCCATATACAATGAGCAGTTCTTC. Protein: CSARDPGTSGRAIYNEQFF.